The rows below give T cell receptor beta chains drawn from one sample of a study of shared clonotypes between healthy human individuals. The assay was immunoSEQ multiplex PCR, and TCRdb's table has in-frame clones only and misses some. There are millions of clones in the sample; 85% to 95% occur only once, and 0.3% to 0.4% lies in the top ten. Sequenced material: naive CD4+ T cells from PBMCs. The receptor source for this set is a man aged 18 to 29 in good health. Some clones in this sample may be carry-over from other donors' samples. The CDR3 runs from the conserved cysteine through the conserved F or W. Fields, in order: V gene, J gene, clone size, D gene, CDR3 DNA, CDR3 protein. A D gene is named only where the DNA matches it firmly. Rows give clone size only sometimes, using once, few, many, or a class for an expanded clone.

>TRBV5-4|TRBJ1-4|NA|NA
TGTGCCAGCAGCTTACGACAAGGGGGAAATGAAAAACTGTTTTTT
CASSLRQGGNEKLFF
>TRBV7-6|TRBJ2-3|NA|TRBD2
TGTGCCAGCAGCCGGAGGGAACTAGCGGGGGGAACTAGCACAGATACGCAGTATTTT
CASSRRELAGGTSTDTQYF
>TRBV29-1|TRBJ2-7|NA|NA
TGCAGCGTTGAAGGTGATGGGACGGGGTACGAGCAGTACTTC
CSVEGDGTGYEQYF
>TRBV6-5|TRBJ1-1|NA|TRBD1
TGTGCCAGCAGGGCCGCCGGGACAGGGAACACTGAAGCTTTCTTT
CASRAAGTGNTEAFF
>TRBV25-1|TRBJ2-2|NA|NA
TGTGCCAGCAGTGAATCGCAGCAGCGGACCGGGGAGCTGTTTTTT
CASSESQQRTGELFF
>TRBV28|TRBJ2-7|NA|NA
TGTGCCAGCAGTTTGGTACAGGGAGGCGAGCAGTACTTC
CASSLVQGGEQYF
>TRBV5-1|TRBJ2-2|NA|NA
TGCGCCAGCAGCTTGGTAGCGTTGGGGACCGGGGAGCTGTTTTTT
CASSLVALGTGELFF
>TRBV19|TRBJ2-6|NA|NA
TGTGCCAGTAGTATAATCAGCACAGACTCTGGGGCCAACGTCCTGACTTTC
CASSIISTDSGANVLTF
>TRBV10-1|TRBJ2-2|NA|NA
TGCGCCAGCAGTGAAGGATTGGCTAGCCGGACCGGGGAGCTGTTTTTT
CASSEGLASRTGELFF
>TRBV28|TRBJ2-1|NA|NA
TGTGCCAGCAGTCTCACCTACAATGAGCAGTTCTTC
CASSLTYNEQFF
>TRBV4-1|TRBJ2-1|NA|TRBD2
TGCGCCAGCAGCCAAGGGCTAGCGGGAGTGGGTGAGCAGTTCTTC
CASSQGLAGVGEQFF
>TRBV6-1|TRBJ2-7|NA|NA
TGTGCCAGCAGTGATCGGAGACAACTCCTCTACGAGCAGTACTTC
CASSDRRQLLYEQYF
>TRBV6-5|TRBJ2-5|NA|TRBD1
TGTGCCAGCAGTTGGTCACAGGGGGCCCAAGAGACCCAGTACTTC
CASSWSQGAQETQYF
>TRBV28|TRBJ1-2|NA|NA
TGTGCCAGCACCGCACCCGGCTATGGCTACACCTTC
CASTAPGYGYTF
>TRBV2|TRBJ1-1|NA|NA
TGTGCCAGCAGTGGGTCGAGGGGTGGGAACACTGAAGCTTTCTTT
CASSGSRGGNTEAFF
>TRBV28|TRBJ2-7|NA|NA
TGTGCCAGCAGTTTGGGTTCTCTAGCTCGGTACGAGCAGTACTTC
CASSLGSLARYEQYF
>TRBV2|TRBJ1-2|NA|TRBD1
TGTGCCAGCAGTGGGCCGGGACAGGGGAACTATGGCTACACCTTC
CASSGPGQGNYGYTF
>TRBV11-1|TRBJ2-5|NA|NA
TGTGCCAGCAGCTTAGCGATCGACGGAATACAAGAGACCCAGTACTTC
CASSLAIDGIQETQYF
>TRBV18|TRBJ2-2|NA|NA
TGTGCCAGCTCCCGCAACCCGCAGTCGGCCGGGGAGCTGTTTTTT
CASSRNPQSAGELFF
>TRBV7-8|TRBJ1-5|NA|TRBD1
TGTGCCAGCAGCAGGACAGGGCTCAATCAGCCCCAGCATTTT
CASSRTGLNQPQHF
>TRBV7-6|TRBJ2-3|NA|NA
TGTGCCAGCAGCTTTTGGGCAGATACGCAGTATTTT
CASSFWADTQYF
>TRBV5-1|TRBJ2-5|NA|TRBD1
TGCGCCAGCACAACAGGGGGCATCAAATCGGGAGAGACCCAGTACTTC
CASTTGGIKSGETQYF
>TRBV5-4|TRBJ2-5|NA|TRBD2
TGTGCCAGCAGTACCGGGACTAGCGCGGTACAAGAGACCCAGTACTTC
CASSTGTSAVQETQYF
>TRBV7-3|TRBJ2-1|NA|NA
TGTGCCAGCAGCTCTACAACTAGCTCCTACAATGAGCAGTTCTTC
CASSSTTSSYNEQFF
>TRBV28|TRBJ1-3|NA|NA
TGTGCCAGCAGTTTGCCAGACCCCAGAAACACCATATATTTT
CASSLPDPRNTIYF
>TRBV7-9|TRBJ1-4|once|TRBD1
TGTGCCACACGGGACAGGGTGCGGGAAAAACTGTTTTTT
CATRDRVREKLFF
>TRBV29-1|TRBJ1-4|once|NA
TGCAGCGTTGAGGGGGGGCCTAATGAAAAACTGTTTTTT
CSVEGGPNEKLFF
>TRBV6-5|TRBJ1-2|NA|TRBD1
TGTGCCAGCAGCCCGATGACAGGGCGGCGGTATGGCTACACCTTC
CASSPMTGRRYGYTF
>TRBV7-2|TRBJ2-1|NA|NA
TGTGCCAGCAGCTTAGCCCGCGGCAATGAGCAGTTCTTC
CASSLARGNEQFF
>TRBV29-1|TRBJ2-2|once|TRBD2
TGCAGCGGGGCTAGCGGGAGTGACGGGGAGCTGTTTTTT
CSGASGSDGELFF
>TRBV29-1|TRBJ2-3|once|NA
TGCAGCGTTGAGCGGGAAAGGAGGGATACGCAGTATTTT
CSVERERRDTQYF